Reported below is one T cell receptor beta chain. Its antigen is currently not known. The sample holds no much larger clone one base away, and base qualities are not on file. The immunoSEQ assay at survey resolution was applied to genomic DNA for sequencing of TCRbeta rearrangements. On the study's bioinformatics: In the TCR sequencing data, the lowest productive clonotype frequency that could be detected was 2.59 x 10-5. Only productive TCRbeta rearrangements, meaning sequences that were complete and in-frame, were kept for the analyses. Simpson clonality, calculated in the immunoSEQ Analyzer version 3.0, was used as the measure of sample clonality. Clones were binned by frequency as very rare, small, medium, large (1-20%) or hyperexpanded (>20%). OLGA 1.2.3 estimated generation probabilities, VDJtools produced V-gene circos plots, VDJdb was queried for specificities, and GLIPH identified CDR3 motifs. The table comes from immuneACCESS by way of TCRdb, which keeps in-frame sequences with V and J called. Part of the clones is missing from these tables; in studies checked, under half for an unresolved V gene and the rest for unknown reasons. The DNA gave D and trimming, while V, J and clone size come from that table. The sample contains about 38,000 clones, 65% to 90% of them found a single time. The ten largest clones add up to more than 0.9% of the sample.

This record belongs to a study of STAT5B mutations in CD4+ large granular lymphocyte leukemia (dated 2022 in TCRdb). For the wider study: Among the healthy controls, the CDR3 'QG' motif was associated with a particular HLA allele. Flow cytometry on FACSCanto II or FACSVerse confirmed that purified fractions exceeded 95% purity among lymphocytes. The study compared the TCRbeta repertoires of patients with CD4+ T-cell large granular lymphocyte leukemia against those of healthy blood donors. On the study overall, not on this receptor specifically: Each patient's main leukemic clonotypes were private, but 25% of these clonotypes showed up at low frequency in the non-leukemic repertoires of other patients. TRBV06-family usage was enriched among the top patient clones (8/27) compared with healthy controls (2/35). CD4-sorted patient repertoires appeared more clonal than healthy CD4+ repertoires, and this difference persisted after removing the putative leukemic clones. The data were not HLA-matched, and the relatively small sample size could explain the higher clonality seen in CD4+ compared with CD8+ T-LGLL.

The healthy controls were around 35 blood donors, and the buffy coats of these donors were supplied by the Finnish Red Cross blood service. All TCR-sequenced material derived from peripheral blood: patient blood samples and healthy donor buffy coats. Ficoll-Hypaque gradient centrifugation was used to isolate peripheral blood mononuclear cells. CD4+ cells were magnetically purified from the buffy coats of healthy controls. The Gentra Puregene Cell and Tissue kit was used for genomic DNA extraction, and quantification was performed on a Qubit 2.0 fluorometer. Taken from cysteine to phenylalanine, the CDR3 has 12 residues. Only the CDR3 DNA is retained, 36 bases long and in frame from the first base. V gives up 9 bases and J gives up 3 bases, and the segment between their germline ends measures 12 bases. From the germline V gene (reference sequence), CDR1 is LNHDA and CDR2 is SQIVND.

The chain links TRBV19 with TRBJ2-7, and possibly TRBD1, on 6 matching bases. Sequencing used CD4+ T cells from blood buffy coats. This sequence was found in a human donor in good health. The CDR3 corresponds to CASQDRNYEQYF. Read as DNA, the sequence is TGTGCCAGCCAGGACAGAAACTACGAGCAGTACTTC.